The present entry profiles one T cell receptor (beta chain) with its context. Its matching antigen is unknown. The data belong to a study of shared clonotypes between healthy human individuals. An even split of each subset's genomic DNA across several immunoSEQ plates was performed. The table came from immunoSEQ multiplex PCR; TCRdb's copy has only in-frame clones and leaves some out. Of over a million clones in the sample, approximately 98% were seen once. Points from the study as a whole: The sampled material consisted only of blood, and tissue repertoires are likely to differ.

CDR3 length equals 15 residues. The V gene lost 4 bases and the J gene lost 4 bases, with 14 bases spanning the gap. The germline V gene encodes CDR1 SGHTA and CDR2 FQGNSA. The source is a man aged 25-45 years in good health. The chain combines TRBV7-2 with TRBJ2-1; D gene ambiguous. Material for sequencing was naive CD4+ T cells sorted from blood. Subset meaning: CD45RA+ positively selected. Here the CDR3 DNA reads TGTGCCAGCAGCTCAGATTCTCGGGCGTACAATGAGCAGTTCTTC. The encoded protein is CASSSDSRAYNEQFF.